The TCR beta chain under discussion was sequenced for a study of T-cell memory formation after mild COVID-19. Study at large: TCR clusters were mostly donor specific.

Study observations and caveats: Contracting CD4+ clones lay largely in CM and EM, with CD8+ ones residing in EMRA. CD4/CD8 balance held among clones contracting day 15 to 85, and later expanders leaned CD4+.

With 2 bases clipped from V and 7 bases from J, the junction kept 6 bases outside the gene matches. This CDR3 contains 15 residues. Germline V gene data show CDR1 as LNHDA and CDR2 as SQIVND (reference sequence). 5'RACE primed at constant segments yielded TCR alpha and TCR beta cDNA libraries bearing sample barcodes and UMIs. TCRdb recomputed calls from the 5' RACE reads with MiXCR, one row per CDR3 protein. The sample yields roughly 350,000 distinct CDR3 sequences, 25% to 30% seen once. Of note for this clonotype: Its target is unknown.

The chain uses TRBV19 and TRBJ2-1; 9 nucleotides agree with TRBD1. This receptor was obtained from an adult woman who had mild COVID-19 (a few samples of this study predate the infection). Cell type and time point are not known. What was sequenced was PBMCs or a T cell subset sorted from them (not recorded which). The chain's CDR3 is CASSIRGTGLNEQFF. In DNA form, the CDR3 reads TGTGCCAGTAGTATAAGAGGGACAGGGCTGAATGAGCAGTTCTTC.